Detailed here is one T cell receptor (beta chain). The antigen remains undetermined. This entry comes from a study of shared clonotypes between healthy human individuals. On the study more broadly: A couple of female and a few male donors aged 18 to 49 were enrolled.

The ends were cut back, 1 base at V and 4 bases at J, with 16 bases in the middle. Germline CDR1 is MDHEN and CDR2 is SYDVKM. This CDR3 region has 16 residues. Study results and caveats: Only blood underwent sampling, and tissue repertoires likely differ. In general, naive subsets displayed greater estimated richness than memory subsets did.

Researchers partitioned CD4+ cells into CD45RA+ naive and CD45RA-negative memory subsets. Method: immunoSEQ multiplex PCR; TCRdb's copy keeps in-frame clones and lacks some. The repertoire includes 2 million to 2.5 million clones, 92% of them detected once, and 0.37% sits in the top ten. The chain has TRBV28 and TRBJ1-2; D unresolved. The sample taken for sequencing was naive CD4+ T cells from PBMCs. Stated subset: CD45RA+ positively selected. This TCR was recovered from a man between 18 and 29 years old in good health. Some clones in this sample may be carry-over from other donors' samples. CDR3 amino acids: CASSLSLLGSTYGYTF. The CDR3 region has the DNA TGTGCCAGCAGTTTATCCCTTCTTGGGAGTACCTATGGCTACACCTTC.